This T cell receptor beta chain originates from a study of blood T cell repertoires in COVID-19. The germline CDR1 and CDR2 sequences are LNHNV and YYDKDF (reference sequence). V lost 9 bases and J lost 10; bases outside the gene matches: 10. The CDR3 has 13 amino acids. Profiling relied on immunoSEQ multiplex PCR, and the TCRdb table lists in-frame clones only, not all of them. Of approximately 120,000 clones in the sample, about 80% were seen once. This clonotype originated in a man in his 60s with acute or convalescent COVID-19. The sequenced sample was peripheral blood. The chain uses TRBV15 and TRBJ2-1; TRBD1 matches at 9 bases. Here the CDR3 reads CATGTGLSKEQFF. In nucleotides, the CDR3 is TGTGCCACTGGGACAGGGCTGAGCAAAGAGCAGTTCTTC. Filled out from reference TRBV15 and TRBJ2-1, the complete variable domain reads DAMVIQNPRYQVTQFGKPVTLSCSQTLNHNVMYWYQQKSSQAPKLLFHYYDKDFNNEADTPDNFQSRRPNTSFCFLDIRSPGLGDTAMYLCATGTGLSKEQFFGPGTRLTVL.